This entry features one TCR beta chain sequence. The clone's antigen remains unknown. No base qualities exist here, and no much larger clone lies one base off it. The data were taken from a study of T cell responses to AZD1222 COVID-19 vaccine (dated by TCRdb to the early 2020s). Background on the whole study: TCR sequencing covered roughly 230 trial participants: around 210 given two doses of AZD1222 and 26 given two doses of MenACWY control vaccine. Enrollment into the trials was organized by age into subgroups of 18-55, 56-69 and 70-plus years, and those subgroups contained around 150, 28 and 57 TCR-sequenced participants, respectively.

Here V drops 5 bases and J drops 3 bases, and the junction holds 3 bases not matched to any gene. CDR1 SGHKS and CDR2 YYEKEE were looked up in the germline V gene (reference sequence). The CDR3, from cysteine to phenylalanine, totals 13 residues. Left in the record is the CDR3 DNA by itself, 39 bases read in frame from the first base. According to the study, the label for this sample's time point signals: about 28 days (+/-7) after the second vaccine dose. AZD1222 recipients whose second dose came at about 4 weeks and those whose second dose came at about 12 weeks were combined into one group, since spike-specific TCR depth and breadth did not differ between the two schedules. Vaccinee samples were obtained from the UK trials COV001 and COV002, which included a single-blind randomized controlled phase 2/3 trial of AZD1222 (ChAdOx1 nCoV-19) in healthy adults. For TCRbeta chain sequencing, PBMC samples from trial participants were taken at day 0 and at day 28 after the second dose.

The CDR3 regions of human TCRbeta chains were analyzed by immunosequencing. The paper's data handling went like this. TCRs in the repertoires were compared against a reference library of SARS-CoV-2-specific TCRs that had been generated with the MIRA antigen-specificity platform. Breadth was defined as the fraction of unique TCRs that were SARS-CoV-2-associated. Depth was defined as the fraction of total T cells that were SARS-CoV-2-associated. Using the MIRA data, each spike-specific TCR was mapped to the spike region that the TCR reacts to and placed in a CD4 or CD8 class. Log10-transformed breadth and depth values were compared by one-way ANOVA with Sidak's multiple comparisons tests. In TCRdb, the immuneACCESS table is reduced to in-frame sequences with V and J assigned. These tables do not hold every clone; where another copy was compared, an unresolved V gene accounts for under half, and the others remain unexplained. V and J calls plus clone size are reproduced from that table; the DNA served to infer D and trimming. Counted in this sample were 140,000 to 150,000 clones; 92% of them appeared once. Roughly 3.5% of the sample lies in the top ten.

The full study reports these points: No day 14 peak-response samples were available, so repertoires were characterized only after the peak T cell response. Nearly half of unique spike-specific TCRs reportedly recognized epitopes outside regions mutated in the B.1.351 and B.1.1.7 variants. In the small 56-69-year group, the increase in depth fell short of significance, most likely because of low power. Conclusions about previously exposed vaccinees are limited because only a handful of AZD1222 recipients were SARS-CoV-2 seropositive at baseline. After two AZD1222 doses, spike-specific TCR breadth and depth were significantly higher than at day 0 and than in MenACWY recipients. Most participants were white British and females outnumbered males, and the authors suggested that clonal diversity may have been underestimated. The whole spike protein was spanned by vaccine-associated CD4 TCRs, and dominant responses were seen in regions 160-218 and 743-854.

This sequence uses TRBV5-5 and TRBJ2-7; TRBD1 matches 9 bases in the middle. The sequence came from an adult who received the AZD1222 COVID-19 vaccine. Here the sequenced sample was peripheral blood, taken 28 days after the second AZD1222 dose. The CDR3 corresponds to CASRPGQGYEQYF. In nucleotides, the sequence is TGTGCCAGCAGACCGGGACAGGGCTACGAGCAGTACTTC.